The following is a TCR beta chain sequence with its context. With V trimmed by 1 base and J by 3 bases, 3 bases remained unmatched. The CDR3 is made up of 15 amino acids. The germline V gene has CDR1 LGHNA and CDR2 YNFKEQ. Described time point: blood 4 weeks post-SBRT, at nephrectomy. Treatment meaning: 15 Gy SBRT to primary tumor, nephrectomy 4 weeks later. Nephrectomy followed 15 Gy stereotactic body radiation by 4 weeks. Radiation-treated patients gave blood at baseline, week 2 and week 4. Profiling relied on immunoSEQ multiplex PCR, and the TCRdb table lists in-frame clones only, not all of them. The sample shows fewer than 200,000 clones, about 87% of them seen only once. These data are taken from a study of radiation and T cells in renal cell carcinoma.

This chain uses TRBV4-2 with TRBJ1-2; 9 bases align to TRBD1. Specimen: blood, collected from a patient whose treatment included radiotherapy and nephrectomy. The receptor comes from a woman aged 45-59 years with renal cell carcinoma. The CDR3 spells CASSQVGDRDYGYTF. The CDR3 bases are TGTGCCAGCAGCCAAGTTGGGGACAGGGACTATGGCTACACCTTC.